Listed below are T cell receptor beta chains from one sample, sequenced in a study of blood T cell repertoires in COVID-19. Generated by immunoSEQ multiplex PCR, the TCRdb table keeps only in-frame clones and is missing some. In the table there are roughly 380,000 clones, approximately 91% of which are singletons. Sequencing was done on a sample of PBMCs or T cells enriched from blood (not recorded which). The receptors originated from a woman in her twenties or thirties who had been exposed to COVID-19. CDR3s include the opening cysteine and the closing phenylalanine or tryptophan. Each record gives: clone size, J gene, V gene, D gene, CDR3 DNA, CDR3 protein. D genes are given only for firm matches. Some rows have no size entry. The others give once, few or many, or a class for an expanded clone.

- TRBJ2-1 TRBV5-1 - TGCGCCAGCAGTGTAACAGGGTCCACAGGATACAATGAGCAGTTCTTC CASSVTGSTGYNEQFF
- TRBJ2-1 TRBV28 - TGTGCCAGCACTCGAGCAAGTTTAGATTGGGGGCGGGCCTACAATGAGCAGTTCTTC CASTRASLDWGRAYNEQFF
once TRBJ2-7 TRBV27 - TGTGCCAGCAGCCTGCCCCCCTCGGGGCAGTACTTC CASSLPPSGQYF
- TRBJ2-5 TRBV10-3 TRBD2 TGTGCCATCAGTGGCCCCGCGGGAGGGGAAGGGGAGACCCAGTACTTC CAISGPAGGEGETQYF
- TRBJ1-1 TRBV6-5 - TGTGCCAGCAAAGGACAGCCGAACACTGAAGCTTTCTTT CASKGQPNTEAFF
- TRBJ1-2 TRBV12-3/TRBV12-4 TRBD1 TGTGCCAGCAGTTGGACAGGGGCGTATGGCTACACCTTC CASSWTGAYGYTF
- TRBJ1-6 TRBV30 - TGTGCCTGGACCTGGGGGCCGTCGAATAATTCACCCCTCCACTTT CAWTWGPSNNSPLHF
- TRBJ2-7 TRBV5-1 TRBD2 TGCGCCAGCAGCTTGGGGTTCGTCTCGGCTAGCGGGAGTCCAAGGTACGAGCAGTACTTC CASSLGFVSASGSPRYEQYF
- TRBJ1-5 TRBV5-5 - TGTGCCAGCAGCTTGTGGCTCAATCAGCCCCAGCATTTT CASSLWLNQPQHF
- TRBJ1-3 TRBV6-5 - TGTGCCAGCAGCCACACAGGGAACTCTGGAAACACCATATATTTT CASSHTGNSGNTIYF
- TRBJ2-6 TRBV5-1 - TGCGCCAGCAGCCAGGGAATCTCTGGGGCCAACGTCCTGACTTTC CASSQGISGANVLTF
- TRBJ2-7 TRBV6-5 TRBD1 TGTGCCAGCAGGTCAGACAGGGTCTACGAGCAGTACTTC CASRSDRVYEQYF
- TRBJ2-5 TRBV5-1 - TGCGCCAGCAGCTTGGGCGGTGGGTATATTGAGACCCAGTACTTC CASSLGGGYIETQYF
- TRBJ2-3 TRBV5-8 TRBD2 TGTGCCAGCAGCTTGTCCAGCGGGAGAGGAACAGATACGCAGTATTTT CASSLSSGRGTDTQYF
- TRBJ1-1 TRBV5-1 - TGCGCCAGCAGCTTGGGAGGGTTAGGCGCTGAAGCTTTCTTT CASSLGGLGAEAFF
- TRBJ2-3 TRBV24-1 - TGTGCCACCAGTCTAGGGGCAGATACGCAGTATTTT CATSLGADTQYF
- TRBJ2-1 TRBV29-1 - TGCAGCGTTGACTTAGCTTTGAACTCCAATGAGCAGTTCTTC CSVDLALNSNEQFF
few TRBJ1-1 TRBV10-3 - TGTGCCATCAGTGACCCGGAAGGAGTGAACACTGAAGCTTTCTTT CAISDPEGVNTEAFF
- TRBJ2-2 TRBV29-1 TRBD1 TGCAGCGCCGACAGGGGGCAAGGCACCGGGGAGCTGTTTTTT CSADRGQGTGELFF
few TRBJ1-1 TRBV3-1/TRBV3-2 - TGTGCCAGCAGCCAAGGGGGCGCCGGCACTGAAGCTTTCTTT CASSQGGAGTEAFF
- TRBJ2-7 TRBV19 - TGTGCCAGTAAAGAGAGGGGGATTTCCTACGAGCAGTACTTC CASKERGISYEQYF
- TRBJ2-3 TRBV5-6 TRBD2 TGTGCCAGCAGCTTTGGGACTAGAGGAGATACGCAGTATTTT CASSFGTRGDTQYF
- TRBJ2-5 TRBV6-2/TRBV6-3 - TGTGCCAGCAGTTACCAAGCACCCCAAGAGACCCAGTACTTC CASSYQAPQETQYF
- TRBJ1-2 TRBV12-3/TRBV12-4 - TGTGCCAGCAGTTTAGCGCAGGGGTCCGGCTACACCTTC CASSLAQGSGYTF
- TRBJ2-5 TRBV28 TRBD2 TGTGCCAGCAGTTTCGTGGGTAGCGGGCACCAAGAGACCCAGTACTTC CASSFVGSGHQETQYF
- TRBJ1-5 TRBV28 TRBD1 TGTGCCAGCAGAAGGACAGGGAACAATCAGCCCCAGCATTTT CASRRTGNNQPQHF
- TRBJ1-2 TRBV28 TRBD1 TGTGCCAGCAGTTTACAAACCGGGACAGGGGGCCGTGGCTACACCTTC CASSLQTGTGGRGYTF
- TRBJ2-1 TRBV19 TRBD2 TGTGCCAGTAGTCTATCTTCAGCGGGAGCCGGCTACAATGAGCAGTTCTTC CASSLSSAGAGYNEQFF
- TRBJ2-7 TRBV5-1 TRBD2 TGCGCCAGCAGCTTGCGGCTAGCGGGAAACGAGCAGTACTTC CASSLRLAGNEQYF
- TRBJ2-1 TRBV5-1 TRBD2 TGCGCCAGCAGCTTGGCCTTAGCGGGATCGAGGAATGAGCAGTTCTTC CASSLALAGSRNEQFF
- TRBJ1-1 TRBV7-8 - TGTGCCAGCAGCTTAGGTGGGAGGTCGGGCGGTGCCACTGAAGCTTTCTTT CASSLGGRSGGATEAFF
few TRBJ2-3 TRBV5-1 - TGCGCCAGCAGCTTGGGGCAGGGGAGCACAGATACGCAGTATTTT CASSLGQGSTDTQYF
few TRBJ2-7 TRBV5-1 TRBD1 TGCGCCAGCAGCCCGGGACAGGGGGCGGGCGAGCAGTACTTC CASSPGQGAGEQYF
- TRBJ1-3 TRBV28 - TGTGCCAGCAGTTCCCCGACCGCGGCTGGCAACACCATATATTTT CASSSPTAAGNTIYF
- TRBJ2-3 TRBV7-9 - TGTGCCAGCAGCTTGCCCCCCGGAGGGTTTGCAGATACGCAGTATTTT CASSLPPGGFADTQYF
- TRBJ2-6 TRBV7-9 - TGTGCCAGCAGCATGAGTGACTCTGGGGCCAACGTCCTGACTTTC CASSMSDSGANVLTF
- TRBJ2-3 TRBV2 TRBD2 TGTGCCAGCAGTGTCATAGCGGGAGGCCTTGTGGATACGCAGTATTTT CASSVIAGGLVDTQYF
- TRBJ1-5 TRBV24-1 TRBD1 TGTGCCACCAGTGATTTTGGGGACAGGGATCAGCCCCAGCATTTT CATSDFGDRDQPQHF
- TRBJ2-1 TRBV6-5 TRBD2 TGTGCCAGCAGCCCCGGACTAGCATCATACAATGAGCAGTTCTTC CASSPGLASYNEQFF
- TRBJ1-4 TRBV5-1 TRBD1 TGCGCCAGCAGCTTCCGACAGGGAGATAATGAAAAACTGTTTTTT CASSFRQGDNEKLFF
- TRBJ1-6 TRBV28 - TGTGCCAGCAGTCAGGGGAATTCACCCCTCCACTTT CASSQGNSPLHF
- TRBJ1-2 TRBV5-1 TRBD1 TGCGCCAGCACCTCCGGGACAGGGGTAGGTGGCTACACCTTC CASTSGTGVGGYTF